This TCR beta chain was found in a study of shared clonotypes between healthy human individuals (dated by TCRdb to the early 2020s). In the study overall: The cohort included three men and two women between 18 and 49 years of age. Blood TCR repertoires of about 5 healthy adults were deeply sequenced to estimate repertoire size and the extent of clonotype sharing between individuals. Leukapheresis yielded between about 0.85 and 10 billion PBMCs per donor. Per donor, three plates each were used for CD4 naive and CD4 memory, two for CD8 naive, and one for CD8 memory. To increase sequencing depth and limit assay-specific biases, TCR repertoire library preparation and sequencing were carried out by different laboratories using diverse techniques.

The donors were healthy, HIV-negative adults with no recently reported acute infections or vaccinations. Every donor was a Caucasian adult residing in Nashville, Tennessee, USA. CD4+ T cells were enriched by magnetic negative selection; naive cells were then positively selected on CD45RA, and the negative fraction formed the memory subset. Blood was collected by leukapheresis, and PBMCs were isolated by Ficoll-Histopaque density gradient centrifugation and then cryopreserved in liquid nitrogen vapor phase. Purity and quantity of every magnetically sorted T cell population were checked by analytical flow cytometry. From each sorted fraction, genomic DNA was isolated and quantified by UV absorbance on a Nanodrop 2000c. General study outcomes and caveats: Naive subsets generally had larger estimated clonotype richness than memory subsets. Sampling was limited to blood, and TCR repertoires in tissue likely differ from TCR repertoires in blood. The genetic and exposure-history diversity represented was limited by the small number of donors. Across four donors, approximately 4.6% of naive CD4, roughly 3.3% of naive CD8, approximately 2.5% of memory CD4, and approximately 0.4% of memory CD8 clonotypes were shared. Even with the large sequencing depth, rarefaction of the sorted-subset datasets indicated that sequencing was incomplete. Higher generation probabilities were observed for clonotypes shared by all four sorted-subset donors than for non-shared clonotypes. Pairwise subsampling led to the expectation that sequencing depth would affect the degree of clonotype sharing among donors.

Using the deep immunoSEQ assay, TCR CDR3 regions were amplified from genomic DNA by multiplex PCR. Genomic DNA extracted from each cell subset was distributed evenly over all wells of several immunoSEQ 96-well plates, and each plate served as one replicate. For sorted subsets, approximately 210 ng of genomic DNA, equivalent to some 33,000 T cell genomes, went into each replicate PCR. Purified libraries were measured with a Qubit 3.0 fluorometer, size-checked on a Bioanalyzer 2100, and measured again with the KAPA Library Quantification kit. A separate single-read 150-cycle Illumina NextSeq 550 flow cell was used to sequence each immunoSEQ 96-well plate. The authors' pipeline ran thus. Because only junctional sequences without quality scores were contained in the immunoSEQ output, filtering matching that applied to full-length reads could not be performed. To assign V/J genes and CDR3, sequences were annotated using PyIR, a Python wrapper for IgBLAST v1.9, with IMGT germline references. Reads with weak V/J assignments (E-value above 1e-6), missing CDR3, stop codons, out-of-frame junctions, or ambiguous translated residues were removed. V3J clonotypes were defined as sequences sharing the same inferred V gene, J gene, and CDR3 amino acid sequence. Percentage overlap between repertoires was computed as shared unique clonotypes divided by the size of the smaller repertoire. Richness of each repertoire was evaluated using RTK rarefaction, the Chao1 estimator, and Recon v2.1 estimates of unobserved clonotypes. Generation probabilities were computed with OLGA for all TCRbeta clonotypes obtained by the gDNA method from a few donors. The table was pulled from immuneACCESS by TCRdb, which kept in-frame rearrangements only. Such tables lose some clones; where checked, under half of the loss comes from unresolved V genes, and the rest has no known cause. V and J calls and clone size are as listed in that table; D and trimming were resolved from the DNA. For this sample the table gives a few million clones, of which around 90% were detected only once. The biggest ten clones account for about 0.13% of the sample.

Concerning this clone: No antigen is known for it. Base quality data are lacking; no much larger clone is found one base away.

The sequencing input was naive CD4+ T cells sorted from blood. This specimen's cell subset or site label, per the study, means: CD45RA+ positively selected. This TCR came from a man younger than 35 in good health.

The DNA reads as follows: TGTGCCAGCAGCCGGCGAACTATAGCGGGGGGGTCCCACAATGAGCAGTTCTTC. It translates as CASSRRTIAGGSHNEQFF. Recombination joined TRBV5-6 with TRBJ2-1, with TRBD2 matching 11 junction bases. The CDR3 goes from the cysteine to the phenylalanine over 18 residues. CDR3 DNA is the only sequence kept; it has 54 bases, read in frame from the first base. The germline V gene provides CDR1 SGHDT and CDR2 YYEEEE. Trimming accounts for 4 bases at V and 5 bases at J, while the number of junction bases matched to no gene is 14.